This passage covers 5 T cell receptor beta chains from one sample sequenced in a study of T cells in Graves' hyperthyroidism and ophthalmopathy. TCR beta CDR3 regions were amplified from RNA. HTBI primers drove first-round RT-PCR of the TCR CDR3. In TCRdb, the multiplex PCR reads were re-called with MiXCR into one record per CDR3 protein. The sample yields 500,000 to 600,000 distinct CDR3 sequences, over 35% seen once. The source material was peripheral blood or thyroid tissue (not recorded which). The source is an adult woman with Graves' disease, either hyperthyroidism or ophthalmopathy (not recorded which).

This rearrangement joins TRBV15 to TRBJ1-3, with a weak D call TRBD1 (6 bases). V gave up 3 bases and J gave up 0 bases, with 15 bases separating them. The CDR3 length is 17 residues. CDR1 and CDR2 (germline): LNHNV, YYDKDF (reference sequence). In nucleotides, the CDR3 is TGTGCCACCAGCAGTTTATTACAGGGTTACTCTGGAAACACCATATATTTT. This codes for CATSSLLQGYSGNTIYF.

The chain is built from TRBV29-1 and TRBJ2-5, with TRBD2 identical over 10 bases. The CDR3 has 14 residues. The germline CDR1 and CDR2 sequences are SQVTM and ANQGSEA. The J segment lost 3 bases and the V segment lost 3 bases, leaving 4 bases of the junction unmatched. The DNA of the CDR3 is TGCAGCGTTGAGGCCAGCGGGGGGGAAGAGACCCAGTACTTC. Residues: CSVEASGGEETQYF.

This clonotype came up many times. CDR3 nucleotides: TGTGCCAGCAGCTTAAAAGAGTTTGGCCTGGCCTACGAGCAGTACTTC. It codes for CASSLKEFGLAYEQYF. The chain couples TRBV11-2 to TRBJ2-7; unclear D gene. V was shortened by 2 bases and J by 2 bases, with 16 bases between the two germline ends. Germline V gene data show CDR1 as SGHAT and CDR2 as FQNNGV. The length of the CDR3 is 16 residues. Complete variable domain (other parts from reference TRBV11-2 and TRBJ2-7): EAGVAQSPRYKIIEKRQSVAFWCNPISGHATLYWYQQILGQGPKLLIQFQNNGVVDDSQLPKDRFSAERLKGVDSTLKIQPAKLEDSAVYLCASSLKEFGLAYEQYFGPGTRLTVT.

This rearrangement joins TRBV29-1 to TRBJ2-7; no clear D gene. The DNA end is a closer match to TRBJ2-1, so the J assignment may be wrong. Germline values: CDR1 SQVTM, CDR2 ANQGSEA. The CDR3 totals 10 residues. In DNA, the CDR3 is TGCAGCGTTGAGGGTTATGAGCAGTTCTTC. Translating gives CSVEGYEQFF.

The chain links TRBV5-1 to TRBJ2-2; 8 bases map to TRBD1. Germline values: CDR1 SGHRS, CDR2 YFSETQ. The CDR3 consists of 17 residues. The ends lost 0 bases at V and 7 bases at J; junction bases unmatched: 11. CDR3 residues: CASSLVPGRGHGGELFF. DNA of the CDR3: TGCGCCAGCAGCTTGGTTCCAGGCAGGGGGCACGGCGGGGAGCTGTTTTTT.